The 20 T cell receptor beta chains listed next were all sequenced from one sample in a study of TIL therapy for anti-PD-1-resistant metastatic lung cancer. This was the immunoSEQ v3 assay. TCRdb keeps only in-frame clones here, not all; method: immunoSEQ multiplex PCR. Of 40,000 to 60,000 clones in the sample, 70% to 80% were seen once. Time point of the sample: pre-treatment sample, taken before nivolumab and TIL therapy. This material consisted of blood, taken at baseline. The receptors shown here come from a woman between 25 and 85 years old with non-small cell lung cancer.

The chain couples TRBV7-2 to TRBJ2-5; TRBD2 matches at 13 bases. V lost 1 base, J lost 5 bases, and 7 bases stayed unmatched. The CDR3 sequence is 17 residues long. Looked up from germline, CDR1 is SGHTA and CDR2 is FQGNSA. The CDR3 spells CASSLGTSGSRSETQYF. CDR3 coding DNA: TGTGCCAGCAGCTTAGGGACTAGCGGGAGTCGTTCGGAGACCCAGTACTTC.

The genes are TRBV4-2 and TRBJ2-2; D might be TRBD2 (5 bases). CDR1 LGHNA and CDR2 YNFKEQ come from the germline V gene. The length of the CDR3 is 17 residues. The germline V and J ends were trimmed by 1 base and 6 bases, with 18 bases remaining between them. CDR3 DNA sequence: TGTGCCAGCAGCCAAGGACGGGGTACCTCCTCCGCCGGGGAGCTGTTTTTT. Protein: CASSQGRGTSSAGELFF.

This chain joins TRBV10-2 and TRBJ2-1; D may be TRBD1 or TRBD2 (5 bases each). The CDR3 spans 11 residues. Germline V CDR1 and CDR2: WSHSY, SAAADI. Trimming cost V 8 bases and J 9 bases, with 11 bases left between them. The CDR3 protein is CASFNGGEQFF. DNA for the CDR3: TGCGCCAGCTTTAATGGGGGTGAGCAGTTCTTC.

The chain carries TRBV5-4 and TRBJ2-5, with 8 bases that match TRBD2. The J call may be in error: the DNA end matches TRBJ2-7 better. This CDR3 spans 16 amino acids. Looked up from germline, CDR1 is SGHNT and CDR2 is YYREEE (reference sequence). The CDR3, as DNA: TGTGCCAGCAGCCACTTTAGCGGGGCCCCCTCCTACGAGCAGTACTTC. This encodes CASSHFSGAPSYEQYF.

This chain links TRBV7-2 with TRBJ2-7; 7 nucleotides agree with TRBD2. Germline CDR1 SGHTA, CDR2 FQGNSA. Trimming at V came to 5 bases and at J to 9 bases, leaving 10 bases not matched to a gene. This CDR3 spans 13 amino acids. The CDR3, as DNA: TGTGCCAGCAGCCCGGGGGGTGGGGTCGCGCAGTACTTC. As protein: CASSPGGGVAQYF. Full variable domain (remainder filled in from reference TRBV7-2 and TRBJ2-7): GAGVSQSPSNKVTEKGKDVELRCDPISGHTALYWYRQSLGQGLEFLIYFQGNSAPDKSGLPSDRFSAERTGGSVSTLTIQRTQQEDSAVYLCASSPGGGVAQYFGPGTRLTVT.

The V call is TRBV29-1, the J call TRBJ1-1, with D unresolved. V lost 4 bases and J 0 bases, leaving 9 bases between the germline ends. The CDR3 has 13 amino acids. Looked up from germline, CDR1 is SQVTM and CDR2 is ANQGSEA. CDR3 DNA: TGCAGCGTTGTAGGGCAGATGAACACTGAAGCTTTCTTT. Translated, it gives CSVVGQMNTEAFF.

This clone was seen a single time. Other DNA sequences from this sample encode an identical CDR3 as well. The rearrangement joins TRBV7-7 to TRBJ2-3; D uncertain. V was clipped by 3 bases and J by 0 bases, with 4 bases between them. Germline CDR1 and CDR2: SSHAT and FNYEAQ (reference sequence). This CDR3 has 13 residues. The CDR3 nucleotides are TGTGCCAGCAGCTTGGGAAGCACAGATACGCAGTATTTT. Its translation: CASSLGSTDTQYF.

Here the CDR3 reads CASITPTVEGLANYGYTF. The DNA of the CDR3 is TGTGCCAGCATTACCCCCACGGTTGAGGGGCTAGCTAACTATGGCTACACCTTC. The chain employs TRBV28 and TRBJ1-2; a possible D gene is TRBD1 (5 bases). The CDR3 loop spans 18 amino acids. V lost 7 bases and J 0 bases, leaving 24 bases between the germline ends. Germline V lookup: CDR1 MDHEN, CDR2 SYDVKM.

The gene calls are TRBV6-6 and TRBJ2-1; TRBD2 aligns across 9 bases. The CDR3 runs to 12 residues. J gave up 9 bases and V 10 bases, and 7 bases lay outside the gene matches. Germline V lookup: CDR1 MNHNY, CDR2 SVGAGI (reference sequence). This chain's CDR3 is CAIGWREGEQFF. The CDR3 DNA follows: TGTGCCATCGGGTGGCGGGAGGGTGAGCAGTTCTTC.

The J gene is TRBJ2-7, the V gene TRBV2; D perhaps matches TRBD1 (5 bases). CDR1 SNHLY and CDR2 FYNNEI come from the germline V gene. V lost 2 bases to trimming and J lost 2 bases, with 13 bases between them. The CDR3 is 15 amino acids. The DNA for the CDR3 is TGTGCCAGCAGTGAAATTAGCAGGGCAACCTACGAGCAGTACTTC. Translated, it gives CASSEISRATYEQYF.

This chain links TRBV7-2 with TRBJ1-5; D gene unclear. This CDR3 has 15 residues. V was trimmed by 2 bases and J by 2 bases, leaving 10 bases between them. Per germline, CDR1 SGHTA and CDR2 FQGNSA. The CDR3 reads CASSLLAAGNQPQHF. Written as DNA, the CDR3 is TGTGCCAGCAGCTTATTAGCTGCCGGCAATCAGCCCCAGCATTTT.

The chain couples TRBV6-4 to TRBJ2-3; D uncertain. Germline CDR1 MRHNA, CDR2 SNTAGT. The CDR3 contains 13 residues. V was shortened by 1 base and J by 10 bases, with 12 bases between the two germline ends. The CDR3 protein is CASSDLESRPQYF. The CDR3 bases are TGTGCCAGCAGTGACTTAGAATCCAGGCCGCAGTATTTT.

J is TRBJ1-1 and V is TRBV10-3, with D perhaps matching TRBD1 (5 bases). The CDR3 spans 12 residues. V was clipped by 8 bases and J by 3 bases, with 10 bases between them. The germline CDR1 and CDR2 sequences are ENHRY and SYGVKD. The CDR3 loop reads CAIGGEYTEAFF. The CDR3 coding sequence is TGTGCCATCGGGGGTGAGTACACTGAAGCTTTCTTT.

The rearrangement uses TRBV18 and TRBJ2-1, with D hard to call. The CDR3 runs 14 residues. The ends were cut back, 2 bases at V and 0 bases at J, with 5 bases in the middle. CDR1 KGHSH and CDR2 LQKENI come from the germline V gene. The CDR3 is CASSPSSSYNEQFF. The CDR3, as DNA: TGTGCCAGCTCACCATCAAGCTCCTACAATGAGCAGTTCTTC.

This clone was found a few times. The gene calls are TRBV6-5 and TRBJ2-7; no definite D call. Germline V lookup: CDR1 MNHEY, CDR2 SVGAGI. The germline V and J ends were trimmed by 5 bases and 3 bases, with 8 bases remaining between them. This CDR3 spans 12 amino acids. CDR3 in amino acids: CASSARIYEQYF. In DNA, the CDR3 is TGTGCCAGCAGTGCCCGGATCTACGAGCAGTACTTC.

This rearrangement joins TRBV6-1 to TRBJ1-2; D gene unclear. CDR1 and CDR2 (germline): MNHNS, SASEGT. The CDR3 sequence is 13 residues long. Trimming cost V 3 bases and J 4 bases, with 9 bases left between them. The CDR3 sequence: CASSETSPYGYTF. The CDR3 DNA reads TGTGCCAGCAGTGAGACAAGTCCCTATGGCTACACCTTC.

The J gene is TRBJ1-2, the V gene TRBV6-1; tentatively, D is TRBD1 (6 bases). The CDR3 has 14 residues. V was pared by 11 bases and J by 6 bases, with 22 bases between. Germline loops: CDR1 MNHNS, CDR2 SASEGT. The DNA of the CDR3 is TGTGCCGGCCAAACGGGACACCCTGCGGATGGCTACACCTTC. Its translation is CAGQTGHPADGYTF.

The chain carries TRBV4-2 and TRBJ2-7, with 7 bases identical to TRBD2. The CDR3 spans 15 residues. J lost 7 bases, V lost 7 bases, and 16 bases had no gene match. Germline loops: CDR1 LGHNA, CDR2 YNFKEQ. This CDR3 is CASIPSLAEGREQYF. In DNA form, the CDR3 reads TGTGCCAGCATCCCTTCTCTAGCGGAGGGGAGGGAGCAGTACTTC.

The chain carries TRBV28 and TRBJ1-5; TRBD1 aligns across 9 bases. Trimming took 6 bases from V and 0 from J; bases not matched to a gene: 9. The CDR3 runs to 17 residues. Germline V gives CDR1 MDHEN, CDR2 SYDVKM. The CDR3 here is CASRIRQGVYSNQPQHF. In nucleotides, the CDR3 is TGTGCCAGCAGGATCAGACAGGGGGTTTATAGCAATCAGCCCCAGCATTTT.

In its sample, this clone ranks as medium-sized. This chain uses TRBV4-1 with TRBJ2-1; 14 bases line up with TRBD2. The J segment lost 2 bases and the V segment lost 1 base, leaving 1 base of the junction unmatched. This CDR3 spans 17 amino acids. CDR1 is MGHRA, CDR2 YSYEKL, per germline. CDR3 loop: CASSQGLAGGPYNEQFF. CDR3 coding DNA: TGCGCCAGCAGCCAAGGACTAGCGGGAGGGCCCTACAATGAGCAGTTCTTC.